The present TCR beta chain was sequenced within a study of tumor-infiltrating lymphocytes in primary liver carcinoma. Study-wide context: Sample counts of productive TCRbeta reads spanned roughly 3.65 to 8 million; these counts were similar across tissue types.

In germline, CDR1 is SGDLS, CDR2 YYNGEE. The V segment lost 1 base and the J segment 4 bases; nucleotides outside the gene matches: 15. This CDR3 is 18 amino acids long. Whole-study results and caveats: Tumors carried a top-250-clone fraction significantly exceeding that of blood (p = 0.039). A fraction of only about 7.5-24% of top clones appeared in all five tumor regions.

Concerning this clonotype itself: Its antigen remains unknown.

Making TCR beta cDNA involved 400 to 600 ng total RNA and a constant-region primer. ARM-PCR, slightly modified, supplied the TCR beta libraries through three nested multiplex PCR rounds. Amplification in the first two PCR rounds was performed using TRBV1-TRBV30 forward primers and a C-beta reverse primer for around 9 cycles each. TCRdb used MiXCR to reprocess the multiplex PCR reads, holding one entry per CDR3 protein. The sample has roughly 23,000 distinct CDR3 sequences; approximately 72% are singletons. Both RNA and DNA were isolated together from approximately 20-30 mg of bulk tissue that had not been sorted. Among the patients, all had chronic HBV infection and none had been treated.

Material: liver tumor tissue from sampling region 1. The subset was: tumor region T1, superior pole. The TCR comes from a man aged 35-49 years with primary liver carcinoma and hepatitis B virus infection. V usage is TRBV9 and J usage is TRBJ1-1; 8 positions agree with TRBD1. CDR3 sequence (DNA): TGTGCCAGCAGCGTAAATCCCGGACAGGGATCAAGTAGCACTGAAGCTTTCTTT. Amino acid sequence: CASSVNPGQGSSSTEAFF.